The entry below describes one T cell receptor beta chain. Antigen: not known. This entry is derived from a study of shared clonotypes between healthy human individuals. The trim removed 2 bases at V and 0 bases at J, leaving 4 bases unmatched. Germline loops: CDR1 MNHEY, CDR2 SMNVEV (reference sequence). The CDR3 sequence is 15 residues long. The study, taken as a whole, reports: Some clonotypes were shared by all four sorted-subset donors, while others were not shared. The non-shared ones had lower generation probabilities than the shared ones.

Measured with immunoSEQ multiplex PCR; TCRdb has only the in-frame clones, and not every one. The sample shows around 700,000 clones, 72% of them seen only once. This chain connects TRBV27 to TRBJ2-7, with 7 bases matching TRBD1. Sequenced sample: memory CD4+ T cells sorted from blood. As to subset: CD45RA-negative fraction. This clonotype originated in a woman between 25 and 40 years old in good health. In DNA form, the CDR3 reads TGTGCCAGCAGTTTACAGGGGGTGAACTCCTACGAGCAGTACTTC. It translates to CASSLQGVNSYEQYF.